The T cell receptor (beta chain) described here comes from a study of technical replicates of blood from a few donors. Repertoires were generated with immunoSEQ multiplex PCR, while TCRdb's copy carries only in-frame clones and drops some. The top ten hold 0.39% of the sample, which has 40,000 to 55,000 clones, around 96% seen once. Material: T cells isolated from PBMCs. The TCR sequence derives from a human donor in good health.

The CDR3 DNA reads as TGTGCCAGCAGTTCCCACAGTAGCTATGGCTACACCTTC. Its translation is CASSSHSSYGYTF. The J gene is TRBJ1-2, the V gene TRBV28; no clear D. Germline assignment: CDR1 MDHEN and CDR2 SYDVKM. The CDR3 extends over 13 amino acids. V gave up 4 bases and J gave up 4 bases, with 10 bases separating them.